This is a list of T cell receptor beta chains from one sample in a study of regulatory T cells in long-lasting Graves disease. In TCRdb, the multiplex PCR reads were re-called with MiXCR into one record per CDR3 protein. This table has 350,000 to 550,000 distinct CDR3 sequences, approximately 16% appearing once. These data also featured in a second study, about T cells in Graves' hyperthyroidism and ophthalmopathy.

Sequenced material: peripheral blood mononuclear cells (PBMCs), taken at new diagnosis, from a patient treated with antithyroid drugs. The origin of the receptors is a woman aged 18-29 years with Graves disease. Each CDR3 is given with its conserved first and last residue.

j_gene: TRBJ2-2; v_gene: TRBV28; len: 20; CDR3aa: CASLFPWGGGSGKYTGELFF
j_gene: TRBJ2-3; v_gene: TRBV28; len: 14; CDR3aa: CASSGEVVTDTQYF
j_gene: TRBJ2-2; v_gene: TRBV28; len: 14; CDR3aa: CASRTGGNTGELFF
j_gene: TRBJ1-4; v_gene: TRBV2; len: 16; CDR3aa: CACSPLLTLTNEKLFF
j_gene: TRBJ2-1; v_gene: TRBV19; len: 15; CDR3aa: CASSIGRGKYNEQFF
j_gene: TRBJ1-3; v_gene: TRBV7-2; len: 15; CDR3aa: CASSKATVSGNTIYF
j_gene: TRBJ1-1; v_gene: TRBV19; len: 13; CDR3aa: CAITDRTNTEAFF
j_gene: TRBJ2-5; v_gene: TRBV20-1; len: 14; CDR3aa: CSARDPTGPGTQYF
j_gene: -; v_gene: TRBV7-2; len: 15; CDR3aa: CASSVGLAGQVTQYF
j_gene: TRBJ1-3; v_gene: TRBV5-1; len: 14; CDR3aa: CASSLGNSGNTIYF
j_gene: TRBJ2-7; v_gene: TRBV27; len: 12; CDR3aa: CASSDYGDEQYF
j_gene: TRBJ2-1; v_gene: TRBV19; len: 13; CDR3aa: CASSISGTNEQFF
j_gene: TRBJ2-6; v_gene: TRBV3-1; len: 17; CDR3aa: CASSQDPTGFGANVLTF
j_gene: TRBJ2-3; v_gene: TRBV30; len: 10; CDR3aa: CAWSVDTQYF
j_gene: TRBJ2-7; v_gene: TRBV6-1; len: 15; CDR3aa: CASRTNKVQDYEQYF
j_gene: TRBJ2-4; v_gene: TRBV28; len: 12; CDR3aa: CASSLGGALQYF
j_gene: TRBJ1-1; v_gene: TRBV6-1; len: 15; CDR3aa: CASSRDNVWGTEAFF
j_gene: TRBJ2-5; v_gene: TRBV6-2/TRBV6-3; len: 12; CDR3aa: CASSYAKETQYF
j_gene: TRBJ2-1; v_gene: TRBV5-5; len: 18; CDR3aa: CASSPVGTGLSSYNEQFF
j_gene: TRBJ2-2; v_gene: TRBV7-2; len: 14; CDR3aa: CASSLAVLGGELFF
j_gene: TRBJ1-5; v_gene: TRBV4-1; len: 15; CDR3aa: CASSQVRGGNQPQHF
j_gene: TRBJ1-5; v_gene: TRBV20-1; len: 16; CDR3aa: CSARELGQGTYQPQHF
j_gene: TRBJ2-7; v_gene: TRBV29-1; len: 11; CDR3aa: CSVGTSYEQYF
j_gene: TRBJ2-1; v_gene: TRBV28; len: 15; CDR3aa: CASSPGLAGNNEQFF
j_gene: TRBJ1-2; v_gene: TRBV6-2/TRBV6-3; len: 11; CDR3aa: CASSYGFGYTF
j_gene: TRBJ2-7; v_gene: TRBV7-9; len: 15; CDR3aa: CASIEGSSGPYEQYF
j_gene: TRBJ2-7; v_gene: TRBV9; len: 15; CDR3aa: CASSVADASDHEQYF
j_gene: TRBJ2-3; v_gene: TRBV7-3; len: 14; CDR3aa: CASSLYRPPDTQYF
j_gene: TRBJ2-5; v_gene: TRBV29-1; len: 16; CDR3aa: CSVVGRPGQDEETQYF